This is a list of T cell receptor beta chains from one sample in a study of naive and memory T cell subsets. One entry per CDR3 protein, called by TCRdb with MiXCR from the UMI-ligation and nested PCR reads. Counted here are 21,000 or so distinct CDR3 sequences, approximately 9.9% occurring once; the ten biggest clones make up 15% to 20%. Sequenced input: central memory CD8+ T cells from blood. The receptors here all came from a human donor in good health. Each CDR3 is given with its conserved first and last residue. D genes are given only for firm matches. Size is omitted from some rows. Given values are once, few, many or a class for expanded clones.

v_call	clone_size	d_call	j_call	cdr3_aa	cdr3_nt
TRBV29-1	few	TRBD2	TRBJ2-2	CSVEDGTMTGELFF	TGCAGCGTTGAAGATGGGACTATGACCGGGGAGCTGTTTTTT
TRBV3-1	many	-	TRBJ1-3	CASSQDMQRGNTIYF	TGTGCCAGCAGCCAAGATATGCAACGGGGAAACACCATATATTTT
TRBV6-1	few	-	TRBJ2-7	CASRAGLSYEQYF	TGTGCCAGCCGGGCGGGTCTCTCCTACGAGCAGTACTTC
TRBV2	many	-	TRBJ2-7	CASSERDAAYEQYF	TGTGCCAGCAGTGAAAGGGACGCCGCCTACGAGCAGTACTTC
TRBV7-2	many	-	TRBJ2-3	CASSLATDTQYF	TGTGCCAGCAGCTTGGCCACAGATACGCAGTATTTT
TRBV7-9	medium-sized	-	TRBJ2-7	CASSASYEQYF	TGTGCCAGCAGCGCTAGCTACGAGCAGTACTTC
TRBV30	many	-	TRBJ1-1	CAWSAGVYTEAFF	TGTGCCTGGAGTGCGGGGGTGTACACTGAAGCTTTCTTT
TRBV5-4	-	-	TRBJ2-7	CASSLSNSRYEQYF	TGTGCCAGCAGCTTGAGTAATAGCAGATACGAGCAGTACTTC
TRBV28	-	TRBD1	TRBJ2-5	CASSLPPGTGAMGETQYF	TGTGCCAGCAGTCTCCCGCCCGGGACAGGGGCGATGGGAGAGACCCAGTACTTC
TRBV10-3	-	-	TRBJ1-1	CAISESLRSDTEAFF	TGTGCCATCAGTGAGTCCCTAAGATCCGACACTGAAGCTTTCTTT
TRBV28	medium-sized	TRBD1	TRBJ2-5	CASAEGGQGAGETQYF	TGTGCCAGCGCCGAAGGGGGACAGGGGGCAGGGGAGACCCAGTACTTC
TRBV10-3	many	-	TRBJ1-1	CAISEGPLQAFF	TGTGCCATCAGTGAGGGCCCGCTACAAGCTTTCTTT
TRBV11-1	once	TRBD2	TRBJ2-1	CASSFRTRDWVDEQFF	TGTGCCAGCAGCTTCCGGACTAGGGATTGGGTTGATGAGCAGTTCTTC
TRBV29-1	many	-	TRBJ1-5	CSAGAGGNQPQHF	TGCAGCGCCGGGGCGGGGGGCAATCAGCCCCAGCATTTT
TRBV6-4	many	-	TRBJ1-2	CASSDSKVGETFNYGYTF	TGTGCCAGCAGTGACTCGAAGGTGGGGGAAACCTTCAACTATGGCTACACCTTC
TRBV15	many	-	TRBJ2-5	CATSGGLAARETQYF	TGTGCCACCAGCGGGGGGCTAGCGGCCCGGGAGACCCAGTACTTC
TRBV18	few	-	TRBJ1-5	CASSPQRNSNQPQHF	TGTGCCAGCTCACCACAAAGGAATAGCAATCAGCCCCAGCATTTT
TRBV3-1	many	-	TRBJ1-3	CASSQGRDSLRNTIYF	TGTGCCAGCAGCCAGGGCCGGGATAGTCTACGAAACACCATATATTTT
TRBV28	-	-	TRBJ1-5	CASSQGTINQPQHF	TGTGCCAGCAGTCAAGGGACAATTAATCAGCCCCAGCATTTT
TRBV12-3/TRBV12-4	-	-	TRBJ2-2	CASSVNTGELFF	TGTGCCAGCAGTGTGAACACCGGGGAGCTGTTTTTT
TRBV20-1	many	-	TRBJ2-7	CSARTDSSYEQYF	TGCAGTGCTAGGACTGACAGCTCCTACGAGCAGTACTTC
TRBV29-1	many	TRBD1	TRBJ1-2	CSVLDRVREGYTF	TGCAGCGTTTTGGACAGGGTACGGGAGGGCTACACCTTC
TRBV28	-	TRBD1	TRBJ1-1	CASSPNRGITEAFF	TGTGCCAGCAGCCCAAACAGGGGTATCACTGAAGCTTTCTTT
TRBV30	many	-	TRBJ1-3	CAWMGSGSGNTIYF	TGTGCCTGGATGGGATCAGGGTCTGGAAACACCATATATTTT
TRBV4-3	-	TRBD2	TRBJ2-1	CASSLRTSGSYNEQFF	TGCGCCAGCAGCCTGCGGACTAGCGGCTCCTACAATGAGCAGTTCTTC
TRBV6-2/TRBV6-3	many	TRBD1	TRBJ2-1	CASSRQGSYNEQFF	TGTGCCAGCAGCAGACAGGGTTCCTACAATGAGCAGTTCTTC
TRBV11-2	-	TRBD2	TRBJ2-2	CASSLSRLAGAVGELFF	TGTGCCAGCAGCTTATCCCGACTAGCGGGAGCGGTCGGGGAGCTGTTTTTT
TRBV5-6	-	-	TRBJ1-1	CASSLARNPGAFF	TGTGCCAGCAGCTTGGCCAGGAACCCGGGAGCTTTCTTT
TRBV4-3	-	-	TRBJ1-1	CASSPSRERSPEAFF	TGCGCCAGCAGCCCCTCCCGGGAGAGGAGCCCTGAAGCTTTCTTT
TRBV10-3	many	TRBD2	TRBJ2-1	CAIRTYSGNYNEQFF	TGTGCCATCAGGACGTATAGCGGGAACTACAATGAGCAGTTCTTC
TRBV6-5	few	-	TRBJ2-1	CASSYSHRKGNEQFF	TGTGCCAGCAGTTACTCCCACCGGAAGGGTAATGAGCAGTTCTTC
TRBV12-3/TRBV12-4	many	-	TRBJ1-1	CASSPSPITYTEAFF	TGTGCCAGCAGTCCCTCCCCGATCACGTACACTGAAGCTTTCTTT
TRBV6-5	many	TRBD1	TRBJ1-2	CASSTQGGGRGYTF	TGTGCCAGCAGTACCCAGGGGGGGGGCCGAGGCTACACCTTC
TRBV13	few	TRBD2	TRBJ2-7	CASSTRTSGTTYEQYF	TGTGCCAGCAGCACAAGGACTAGCGGGACAACCTACGAGCAGTACTTC
TRBV7-2	many	TRBD1	TRBJ1-1	CASSSTGKTEAFF	TGTGCCAGCAGCTCGACAGGGAAGACTGAAGCTTTCTTT
TRBV4-3	-	-	TRBJ2-1	CASSQAPGGGGNEQFF	TGCGCCAGCAGCCAAGCCCCTGGCGGTGGGGGGAATGAGCAGTTCTTC
TRBV12-3/TRBV12-4	-	TRBD2	TRBJ2-1	CASILLVAGGPNEQFF	TGTGCCAGCATCCTACTCGTAGCGGGAGGGCCTAATGAGCAGTTCTTC